Following are 25 T cell receptor beta chains from one sample sequenced in a study of spatial heterogeneity in lung cancer. Time point given: blood at routine non-recurrence follow-up after resection. A single record per CDR3 protein comes from TCRdb applying MiXCR to the 5' RACE reads. The table lists over 40,000 distinct CDR3 sequences, about an eighth of them singletons, with roughly 32% in the top ten. Here the sequenced sample was PBMCs, taken at follow-up. The receptors come from a male donor with early-stage non-small cell lung cancer.

To note about this clonotype: This may be a read error, as it is one base from a much larger clone. The V call is TRBV20-1, the J call TRBJ2-3, with 9 bases fitting TRBD1. Germline CDR1 and CDR2: DFQATT and SNEGSKA (reference sequence). The CDR3 spans 15 residues. V lost 5 bases, J lost 1 base, and 7 bases stayed unmatched. The CDR3 reads CSAEIRDRGTDTQYF. CDR3 nucleotides: TGCAGTGCTGAAATCCGGGACAGGGGCACAGATACGCAGTATTTT.

V is TRBV7-8 and J is TRBJ2-7, with 7 positions matching TRBD1. Trimming took 0 bases from V and 3 from J; bases not matched to a gene: 5. Germline V gives CDR1 SGHVS, CDR2 FQNEAQ. CDR3 length equals 15 residues. CDR3 sequence: CASSLAEAGGYEQYF. CDR3 DNA: TGTGCCAGCAGCTTAGCGGAGGCAGGGGGCTACGAGCAGTACTTC.

This clonotype was detected ten times or more. The chain couples TRBV9 to TRBJ2-5, with D tentatively TRBD2 (5 bases). In germline, CDR1 is SGDLS, CDR2 YYNGEE. The CDR3 runs 17 residues. V lost 4 bases and J 3 bases, leaving 22 bases between the germline ends. The CDR3 loop reads CASSPATGFILKETQYF. CDR3 DNA: TGTGCCAGCAGCCCAGCTACGGGATTCATCTTAAAAGAGACCCAGTACTTC.

This clonotype was detected ten times or more. The chain links TRBV7-2 to TRBJ1-2; no definite D call. Trimming pared 5 bases from V and 3 bases from J, leaving 10 bases between. Germline V lookup: CDR1 SGHTA, CDR2 FQGNSA. The length of the CDR3 is 13 residues. CDR3 residues: CASSLQTYYGYTF. As DNA, the CDR3 is TGTGCCAGCAGCCTACAGACTTACTATGGCTACACCTTC.

This clonotype came up a few times. V is TRBV7-2 and J is TRBJ2-1; 9 bases fit TRBD1. Germline V CDR1 and CDR2: SGHTA, FQGNSA. V lost 3 bases, J lost 1 base, and 1 base stayed unmatched. The CDR3 spans 15 residues. The CDR3 region is CASSFDRGSYNEQFF. CDR3 DNA sequence: TGTGCCAGCAGCTTCGACAGGGGGTCCTACAATGAGCAGTTCTTC.

This clonotype was observed at least ten times. The rearrangement joins TRBV12-3 or TRBV12-4 to TRBJ1-1; D might be TRBD1 (6 bases). The germline V and J ends were trimmed by 2 bases and 3 bases, with 10 bases remaining between them. The length of the CDR3 is 14 residues. The CDR3 protein is CASSLSSGDTEAFF. CDR3 coding DNA: TGTGCCAGCAGTTTATCTTCAGGGGACACTGAAGCTTTCTTT.

The count of this clonotype is one. The chain combines TRBV20-1 with TRBJ2-7; D tentatively fits TRBD1 or TRBD2 (5 bases each). Deletions cut 7 bases from V and 3 bases from J, with 13 bases between. CDR3 length: 12 residues. Looked up from germline, CDR1 is DFQATT and CDR2 is SNEGSKA (reference sequence). CDR3 sequence reads: CSVGTGRYEQYF. CDR3 in DNA: TGCAGTGTGGGGACGGGACGCTACGAGCAGTACTTC.

The genes are TRBV12-3 or TRBV12-4 and TRBJ2-5, with a tentative D call TRBD1 (6 bases). Trimming cost V 5 bases and J 2 bases, with 15 bases left between them. The CDR3 is made up of 15 amino acids. The CDR3 DNA reads as TGTGCCAGCAGTCTTCGTGGACAGAGTCAAGAGACCCAGTACTTC. This gives the protein CASSLRGQSQETQYF.

This sequence joins TRBV7-2 and TRBJ2-1; 7 bases map to TRBD2. The V segment lost 1 base and the J segment 1 base; nucleotides outside the gene matches: 4. This CDR3 is 16 amino acids long. Germline lookup yields CDR1 SGHTA and CDR2 FQGNSA. The CDR3: CASSLGGSRSYNEQFF. The CDR3 DNA is TGTGCCAGCAGCTTAGGCGGGAGCAGGTCCTACAATGAGCAGTTCTTC.

This sequence joins TRBV7-9 and TRBJ2-7; the match to TRBD1 covers 8 bases. Trimming cost V 6 bases and J 2 bases; bases outside gene matches: 12. Per germline, CDR1 SEHNR and CDR2 FQNEAQ (reference sequence). This CDR3 is built from 16 residues. For the CDR3, the DNA is TGTGCCAGCAGGCTCGAACCCGGGACAGGAACCTACGAGCAGTACTTC. This encodes CASRLEPGTGTYEQYF.

CDR3 nucleotide sequence: TGTGCCAGCAGCTTGGAACGCAGAATCCACACCTTC. It is translated as CASSLERRIHTF. The rearrangement uses TRBV5-6 and TRBJ1-2, with D unclear. The germline V and J ends were trimmed by 0 bases and 12 bases, with 12 bases remaining between them. The CDR3 spans 12 residues. The germline gives CDR1 SGHDT, CDR2 YYEEEE. Supplemented by reference TRBV5-6 and TRBJ1-2, the full variable domain reads DAGVTQSPTHLIKTRGQQVTLRCSPKSGHDTVSWYQQALGQGPQFIFQYYEEEERQRGNFPDRFSGHQFPNYSSELNVNALLLGDSALYLCASSLERRIHTFGSGTRLTVV.

About this clonotype: The junction departs from germline at one end; a sequencing error may be responsible. The J gene is TRBJ2-3, the V gene TRBV13, with 9 positions matching TRBD1. Germline CDR1 reads PRHDT; CDR2 reads FYEKMQ (reference sequence). The CDR3 spans 14 residues. The CDR3 DNA reads TGCGCCAGCAGCTTGCGACAGGGGGCAGATACGCAGTATTTT. It yields the protein CASSLRQGADTQYF.

This clonotype showed up many times. The chain employs TRBV6-5 and TRBJ2-7, with 9 bases matching TRBD1. The ends lost 5 bases at V and 2 bases at J; junction bases unmatched: 1. Germline CDR1 and CDR2: MNHEY and SVGAGI. The CDR3 is 13 residues long. The CDR3 reads CASSRDRAYEQYF. DNA for the CDR3: TGTGCCAGCAGTAGGGACAGGGCCTACGAGCAGTACTTC.

This clonotype has just a few counts. This chain joins TRBV4-2 and TRBJ1-2; D is ambiguous. CDR3 length equals 17 residues. Per germline, CDR1 LGHNA and CDR2 YNFKEQ. V shed 0 bases and J shed 5 bases, with 19 bases lying between them. CDR3 amino acids: CASSQEPGLVSGYGYTF. CDR3 nucleotides: TGTGCCAGCAGCCAAGAACCTGGATTGGTGTCCGGATATGGCTACACCTTC.

In its sample, this clonotype was seen a few times. V is TRBV7-2 and J is TRBJ2-7; D perhaps matches TRBD2 (5 bases). The germline gives CDR1 SGHTA, CDR2 FQGNSA. Between the trimmed V and J ends, which lost 5 bases and 2 bases, there was a span of 10 bases. The CDR3 totals 13 residues. The CDR3 here is CASSQTIAYEQYF. The CDR3 DNA reads TGTGCCAGCAGCCAGACTATAGCCTACGAGCAGTACTTC.

In its sample, this clonotype was seen many times. An end of the junction differs from the germline gene, which may be a read error. The rearrangement links TRBV18 to TRBJ2-5; TRBD1 matches 8 bases. Looked up from germline, CDR1 is KGHSH and CDR2 is LQKENI. The CDR3 sequence is 18 residues long. The CDR3 coding sequence is TGTGCCAGCTCTCCACAAGCCACCTCAGGGGGCGTTGAAGAGACCCAGTACTTC. Amino acid sequence: CASSPQATSGGVEETQYF.

Ten or more counts support this clonotype. The V gene is TRBV12-3 or TRBV12-4, the J gene TRBJ2-1; 9 nucleotides agree with TRBD2. Germline trimming cut 4 bases from V and 8 bases from J; bases unmatched to any gene: 12. CDR3 size: 16 residues. CDR3 sequence reads: CASSSFPAGGTDEQFF. The CDR3 coding sequence is TGTGCCAGCAGTTCTTTTCCAGCGGGAGGAACGGATGAGCAGTTCTTC.

This clonotype showed up many times. The DNA for the CDR3 is TGTGCCAGCAGCAAAGAGGCGGACAGATCAGGAAACACCATATATTTT. Translation gives CASSKEADRSGNTIYF. This rearrangement joins TRBV21-1 to TRBJ1-3. TRBV21-1 is given as a pseudogene. The CDR3 has 16 residues.

V gene TRBV27 combines with J gene TRBJ2-3, with 9 bases fitting TRBD2. The CDR3 is 15 residues long. CDR1 is MNHEY, CDR2 SMNVEV, per germline (reference sequence). Trimming removed 3 bases from V and 6 bases from J; junction bases left unmatched: 7. The CDR3 sequence is CASSFPASGKDTQYF. CDR3 in DNA: TGTGCCAGCAGTTTCCCGGCTAGCGGGAAGGATACGCAGTATTTT.

This clonotype was observed many times. The rearrangement links TRBV6-5 to TRBJ2-7; D is possibly TRBD2 (7 bases). V was shortened by 0 bases and J by 2 bases, with 14 bases between the two germline ends. This CDR3 has 16 residues. Germline V gives CDR1 MNHEY, CDR2 SVGAGI. In nucleotides, the CDR3 is TGTGCCAGCAGTTACTCCGGTGGGGGGGCTGCCTACGAGCAGTACTTC. Its translation is CASSYSGGGAAYEQYF.

This clonotype was detected many times. V is TRBV11-3 and J is TRBJ2-5; no reliable D call. The germline CDR1 and CDR2 sequences are SGHNT and YENEEA. The CDR3 is made up of 13 amino acids. The V end lost 2 bases, the J end lost 5 bases, and 9 bases lay between the germline ends. CDR3 protein: CASSLSLRETQYF. The CDR3 DNA reads TGTGCCAGCAGCTTAAGCCTAAGGGAGACCCAGTACTTC.

In this sample, this clonotype turned up a few times. The rearrangement links TRBV21-1 to TRBJ1-5. TRBV21-1 is a pseudogene. The CDR3 has 14 residues. The CDR3: CASSKSVSNQPQHF. CDR3 nucleotide sequence: TGTGCCAGCAGCAAATCCGTTAGCAATCAGCCCCAGCATTTT.

This clonotype occurred many times. The rearrangement joins TRBV2 to TRBJ1-1; D is perhaps TRBD1 (6 bases). From germline, CDR1 is SNHLY and CDR2 FYNNEI. The V end was cut by 6 bases, the J end by 4 bases, with 18 bases between. The length of the CDR3 is 15 residues. CDR3: CASSGSTGFGTEAFF. Here the CDR3 DNA reads TGTGCCAGCAGCGGCTCCACAGGGTTCGGCACTGAAGCTTTCTTT.

This chain links TRBV21-1 with TRBJ2-3; the table's D gene call, TRBD1, was not cross checked with the DNA. TRBV21-1 is a listed pseudogene. The CDR3 covers 19 residues. The CDR3 DNA sequence: TGTGCCAGCAGCAAACATGAGACAGGGGGCCAGTTGTGCACAGATACGCAGTATTTT. It codes for CASSKHETGGQLCTDTQYF.

A remark on this clonotype: It may be a read error: a sequence one base away is much more abundant. The V gene is TRBV7-2, the J gene TRBJ2-3; 9 bases agree with TRBD2. Germline loops: CDR1 SGHTA, CDR2 FQGNSA. This CDR3 is 14 amino acids long. After removal of 5 bases from V and 4 bases from J, the junction contained 4 bases not matched to a gene. Written as DNA, the CDR3 is TGTGCCAGCAGCATTAGCGGGGGCTCAGATACGCAGTATTTT. Residues: CASSISGGSDTQYF.